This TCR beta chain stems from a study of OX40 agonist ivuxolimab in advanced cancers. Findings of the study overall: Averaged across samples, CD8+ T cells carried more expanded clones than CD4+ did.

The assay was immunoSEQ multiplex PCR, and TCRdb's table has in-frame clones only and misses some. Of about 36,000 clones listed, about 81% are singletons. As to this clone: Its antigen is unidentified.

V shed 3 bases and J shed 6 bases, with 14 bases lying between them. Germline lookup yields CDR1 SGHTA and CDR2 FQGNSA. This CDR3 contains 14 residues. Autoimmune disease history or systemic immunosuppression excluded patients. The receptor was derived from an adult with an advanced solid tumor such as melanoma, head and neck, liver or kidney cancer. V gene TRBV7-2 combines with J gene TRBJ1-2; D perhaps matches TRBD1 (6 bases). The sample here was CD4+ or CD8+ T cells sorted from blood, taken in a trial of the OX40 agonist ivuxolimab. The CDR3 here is CASSLQQGRDGYTF. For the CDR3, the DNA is TGTGCCAGCAGCTTGCAACAGGGAAGGGATGGCTACACCTTC. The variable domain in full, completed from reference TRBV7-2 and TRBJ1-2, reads GAGVSQSPSNKVTEKGKDVELRCDPISGHTALYWYRQSLGQGLEFLIYFQGNSAPDKSGLPSDRFSAERTGGSVSTLTIQRTQQEDSAVYLCASSLQQGRDGYTFGSGTRLTVV.